The 23 T cell receptor beta chains reported below all come from one sample, sequenced in a study of cytotoxic CD8 clonotypes in ibrutinib-treated CLL. This table comes from immunoSEQ multiplex PCR, and its TCRdb copy is limited to in-frame clones, with some not included. Of 20,000 to 30,000 clones listed, about 75% are singletons. The sequences come from PBMCs, collected after 24 months of ibrutinib treatment. These TCRs come from a human donor with chronic lymphocytic leukemia.

This chain links TRBV5-5 with TRBJ2-5; 10 positions match TRBD2. From germline, CDR1 is SGHKS and CDR2 YYEKEE (reference sequence). After removal of 2 bases from V and 4 bases from J, the junction contained 5 bases not matched to a gene. CDR3 size: 15 residues. The CDR3 protein is CASSFPSGGIETQYF. The CDR3 DNA follows: TGTGCCAGCAGCTTCCCTAGCGGGGGTATAGAGACCCAGTACTTC.

The CDR3 coding sequence is TGTGCCAGCAGCCGAGGCTCGGGGAACACCGGGGAGCTGTTTTTT. This encodes CASSRGSGNTGELFF. The gene calls are TRBV5-5 and TRBJ2-2, with D uncertain. Germline loops: CDR1 SGHKS, CDR2 YYEKEE (reference sequence). The CDR3 sequence is 15 residues long. The V end lost 4 bases, the J end lost 1 base, and 11 bases lay between the germline ends. Looking up the rest from reference TRBV5-5 and TRBJ2-2 gives the full variable domain: DAGVTQSPTHLIKTRGQQVTLRCSPISGHKSVSWYQQVLGQGPQFIFQYYEKEERGRGNFPDRFSARQFPNYSSELNVNALLLGDSALYLCASSRGSGNTGELFFGEGSRLTVL.

As DNA, the CDR3 is TGTGCCAGCAGTTTTTCCAACAGGGGCTACGAGCAGTACTTC. Protein product: CASSFSNRGYEQYF. The rearrangement uses TRBV27 and TRBJ2-7; the match to TRBD1 covers 7 bases. Germline-derived CDR1 and CDR2 are MNHEY and SMNVEV (reference sequence). Unmatched junction bases numbered 5, after V lost 3 bases and J lost 3 bases. The CDR3 covers 14 residues.

DNA for the CDR3: TGTGCCAGCAGTTCGGGTTATTCCTACGAGCAGTACTTC. Protein product: CASSSGYSYEQYF. This chain connects TRBV11-2 to TRBJ2-7, with D hard to call. Germline-derived CDR1 and CDR2 are SGHAT and FQNNGV. The CDR3 contains 13 residues. The V gene lost 6 bases and the J gene lost 1 base, with 10 bases spanning the gap.

The rearrangement links TRBV27 to TRBJ1-6, with D perhaps TRBD1 (5 bases). Trimming stripped 6 bases from V and 0 bases from J, with 15 bases between. The germline V gene encodes CDR1 MNHEY and CDR2 SMNVEV (reference sequence). The CDR3 spans 17 residues. Here the CDR3 DNA reads TGTGCCAGCAGGAGGGGACGGCTGAGCTCCTATAATTCACCCCTCCACTTT. The encoded protein is CASRRGRLSSYNSPLHF.

CDR3 in amino acids: CSVEGGALYEQFF. The DNA for the CDR3 is TGCAGCGTTGAAGGGGGAGCTCTCTATGAGCAGTTCTTC. The rearrangement joins TRBV29-1 to TRBJ2-1; TRBD2 is a possible D gene (5 bases). The germline V and J ends were trimmed by 1 base and 8 bases, with 12 bases remaining between them. The CDR3 contains 13 residues. The germline V gene has CDR1 SQVTM and CDR2 ANQGSEA.

This clone was counted only a few times. J is TRBJ2-3 and V is TRBV5-1; possible D gene TRBD1, 6 bases. The CDR3 extends over 14 amino acids. From germline, CDR1 is SGHRS and CDR2 YFSETQ. The V end was cut by 4 bases, the J end by 6 bases, with 15 bases between. As DNA, the CDR3 is TGCGCCAGCAGCCCGAGTGGGGGCGCGGATACGCAGTATTTT. It codes for CASSPSGGADTQYF.

The chain has TRBV18 and TRBJ2-7; D possibly matches TRBD1 or TRBD2 (6 bases each). The germline CDR1 and CDR2 sequences are KGHSH and LQKENI. CDR3 length equals 14 residues. V lost 6 bases and J lost 2, with 14 bases in between. CDR3 loop: CASSVGGPTYEQYF. As DNA, the CDR3 is TGTGCCAGCTCCGTGGGGGGCCCTACCTACGAGCAGTACTTC. The full variable domain, completed using reference TRBV18 and TRBJ2-7, is NAGVMQNPRHLVRRRGQEARLRCSPMKGHSHVYWYRQLPEEGLKFMVYLQKENIIDESGMPKERFSAEFPKEGPSILRIQQVVRGDSAAYFCASSVGGPTYEQYFGPGTRLTVT.

The rearrangement links TRBV18 to TRBJ1-3, with D maybe TRBD1 (6 bases). The CDR3 is 14 residues long. V was shortened by 2 bases and J by 4 bases, with 9 bases between the two germline ends. Per the germline V gene, CDR1 is KGHSH and CDR2 is LQKENI. The CDR3 here is CASSPGGLGNTIYF. CDR3 bases: TGTGCCAGCTCACCAGGGGGCCTGGGAAACACCATATATTTT.

The V gene is TRBV2, the J gene TRBJ2-5, with D uncertain. V dropped 6 bases and J dropped 5 bases, with 10 bases sitting between them. Germline V CDR1 and CDR2: SNHLY, FYNNEI. The CDR3 covers 12 residues. CDR3 loop: CASSVLSETQYF. Here the CDR3 DNA reads TGTGCCAGCAGCGTCCTGTCGGAGACCCAGTACTTC.

By share of the sample, this clone is medium-sized (0.01 to 0.1%). The rearrangement joins TRBV2 to TRBJ2-2, with 8 bases that match TRBD2. The germline gives CDR1 SNHLY, CDR2 FYNNEI. J was trimmed by 7 bases and V by 8 bases; bases with no gene match: 9. This CDR3 has 14 residues. This chain's CDR3 is CASEGREGVGELFF. CDR3 coding DNA: TGTGCCAGCGAGGGCCGGGAGGGAGTCGGGGAGCTGTTTTTT.

The chain couples TRBV10-3 to TRBJ2-7, with D possibly being TRBD2 (6 bases). Looked up from germline, CDR1 is ENHRY and CDR2 is SYGVKD. The CDR3 spans 16 residues. V was clipped by 3 bases and J by 2 bases, with 17 bases between them. The CDR3 DNA sequence: TGTGCCATCAGTGACTCCGCCGGGACTCTCACCTACGAGCAGTACTTC. Its protein is CAISDSAGTLTYEQYF.

A few counts support this clone. V usage is TRBV18 and J usage is TRBJ2-7; D possibly corresponds to TRBD1 (5 bases). This CDR3 comprises 15 residues. V lost 1 base and J lost 2, with 12 bases in between. The germline V gene encodes CDR1 KGHSH and CDR2 LQKENI. CDR3: CASSPRPGITYEQYF. CDR3 sequence (DNA): TGTGCCAGCTCACCACGCCCAGGGATCACCTACGAGCAGTACTTC. Together with reference TRBV18 and TRBJ2-7, the CDR3 gives the full variable domain: NAGVMQNPRHLVRRRGQEARLRCSPMKGHSHVYWYRQLPEEGLKFMVYLQKENIIDESGMPKERFSAEFPKEGPSILRIQQVVRGDSAAYFCASSPRPGITYEQYFGPGTRLTVT.

The chain carries TRBV11-3 and TRBJ1-6, with 8 nucleotides matching TRBD1. The CDR3 is 13 residues long. With V trimmed by 2 bases and J by 10 bases, 1 base remained unmatched. Germline V CDR1 and CDR2: SGHNT, YENEEA. The DNA of the CDR3 is TGTGCCAGCAGCTTAACAGGGGGATCACCCCTCCACTTT. It is translated as CASSLTGGSPLHF.

The rearrangement links TRBV19 to TRBJ1-2; 9 bases fit TRBD1. There are 13 residues in the CDR3. Trimming cost V 9 bases and J 4 bases; bases outside gene matches: 6. Germline lookup yields CDR1 LNHDA and CDR2 SQIVND (reference sequence). The DNA of the CDR3 is TGTGCCAGCCACGGGACAGGGAGCTATGGCTACACCTTC. Translating it yields CASHGTGSYGYTF.

This clone was counted only a few times. This chain links TRBV7-7 with TRBJ2-5, with D tentatively TRBD1 or TRBD2 (6 bases each). This CDR3 is 15 amino acids long. Germline CDR1 and CDR2: SSHAT and FNYEAQ (reference sequence). Trimming removed 6 bases at V and 1 base at J, with 15 bases between. The CDR3 here is CASSPMGGSQETQYF. CDR3 nucleotides: TGTGCCAGCAGTCCAATGGGGGGCAGCCAAGAGACCCAGTACTTC.

Concerning this clone: This specimen includes other DNA sequences encoding the same CDR3. The chain is built from TRBV19 and TRBJ1-2; 8 bases are a match to TRBD1. Trimming removed 6 bases from V and 0 bases from J; junction bases left unmatched: 6. The germline CDR1 and CDR2 sequences are LNHDA and SQIVND (reference sequence). The CDR3 is made up of 15 amino acids. CDR3 DNA: TGTGCCAGTAGCAAGGACAGGGCCTCTAACTATGGCTACACCTTC. Its translation: CASSKDRASNYGYTF.

The chain couples TRBV19 to TRBJ2-2, with D maybe TRBD1 (5 bases). The CDR3 spans 15 residues. The germline gives CDR1 LNHDA, CDR2 SQIVND (reference sequence). V shed 1 base and J shed 6 bases, with 12 bases lying between them. CDR3 nucleotide sequence: TGTGCCAGTAGTATAGGCAGGGTGGCGGCCGGGGAGCTGTTTTTT. It specifies CASSIGRVAAGELFF.

This clone was seen a few times. V usage is TRBV19 and J usage is TRBJ2-5; D might be TRBD2 (5 bases). Germline CDR1 reads LNHDA; CDR2 reads SQIVND (reference sequence). Deletions cut 5 bases from V and 7 bases from J, with 20 bases between. CDR3 length: 15 amino acids. The CDR3 loop is CASSPRLQLDGTQYF. DNA for the CDR3: TGTGCCAGTAGTCCTCGACTACAACTAGACGGGACCCAGTACTTC.

The V gene is TRBV7-9, the J gene TRBJ1-1, with a possible D match to TRBD1 (6 bases). Trimming shortened V by 1 base and J by 5 bases, and 14 bases separated the two germline ends. Germline V gene data show CDR1 as SEHNR and CDR2 as FQNEAQ (reference sequence). The CDR3 is 15 residues long. The CDR3 region has the DNA TGTGCCAGCAGCTTAGGGGAGGGGGTAGAGACTGAAGCTTTCTTT. Amino acids: CASSLGEGVETEAFF.

The chain uses TRBV7-9 and TRBJ1-4; D might be TRBD1 (5 bases). V lost 1 base to trimming and J lost 1 base, with 7 bases between them. CDR1 and CDR2 (germline): SEHNR, FQNEAQ (reference sequence). This CDR3 has 15 amino acids. The CDR3 spells CASSLGGGTNEKLFF. The CDR3 DNA follows: TGTGCCAGCAGCTTAGGCGGGGGAACTAATGAAAAACTGTTTTTT.

This clone was seen only a few times. The chain recombines TRBV2 with TRBJ2-7; TRBD1 matches at 8 bases. The CDR3 runs 14 residues. V lost 7 bases to trimming and J lost 7 bases; unmatched junction nucleotides: 12. Looked up from germline, CDR1 is SNHLY and CDR2 is FYNNEI. The CDR3 nucleotides read TGTGCCAGCAAGACCGGGACAGGTTCACCAGAGCAGTACTTC. It specifies CASKTGTGSPEQYF.

This sequence joins TRBV27 and TRBJ1-1, with D tentatively TRBD1 (6 bases). The CDR3 is 12 residues long. Germline CDR1 is MNHEY and CDR2 is SMNVEV (reference sequence). V dropped 3 bases and J dropped 8 bases, with 10 bases sitting between them. The CDR3 region is CASSFMGQEAFF. In DNA form, the CDR3 reads TGTGCCAGCAGTTTTATGGGACAAGAAGCTTTCTTT.